This T cell receptor beta chain is from a study of blood T cell repertoires in COVID-19. Study context: There were acute and convalescent COVID-19 samples, and they came from the United States, Italy and Spain. PBMCs, B-cell-depleted T cells, or T cells provided the cDNA or gDNA that made up the material.

Patients from Seattle were sampled longitudinally, starting during active infection. This CDR3 comprises 16 residues. V dropped 2 bases and J dropped 6; count of bases not matched to a gene: 8. The germline gives CDR1 SGHAT, CDR2 FQDESV (reference sequence). In the original processing: Amplified reference gene primers provided the basis for estimating nucleated cell counts. The repertoire was sequenced with immunoSEQ multiplex PCR; TCRdb's copy has only in-frame clones and lacks some. D and trimming come from the DNA, and the V and J calls and clone size come from that table. The profile shows around 290,000 clones, 80% to 90% of them singletons.

Sequenced input: peripheral blood. This chain links TRBV11-1 with TRBJ2-3; 10 bases are a match to TRBD2. The receptor comes from a woman aged 70-85 years with COVID-19, enrolled during active disease. CDR3 nucleotides: TGTGCCAGCAGCTTAATCAGCGGGGGGGTGTTGGATACGCAGTATTTT. Encoded protein: CASSLISGGVLDTQYF.